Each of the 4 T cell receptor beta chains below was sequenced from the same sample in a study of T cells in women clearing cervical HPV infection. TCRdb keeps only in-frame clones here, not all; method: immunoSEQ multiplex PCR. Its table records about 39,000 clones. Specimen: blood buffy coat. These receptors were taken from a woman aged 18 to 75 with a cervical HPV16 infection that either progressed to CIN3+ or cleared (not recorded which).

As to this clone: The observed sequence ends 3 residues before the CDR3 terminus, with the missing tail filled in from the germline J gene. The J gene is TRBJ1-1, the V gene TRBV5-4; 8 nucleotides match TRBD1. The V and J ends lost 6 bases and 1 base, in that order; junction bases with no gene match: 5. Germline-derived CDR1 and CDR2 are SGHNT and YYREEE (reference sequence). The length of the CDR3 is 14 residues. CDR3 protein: CASTAQGENTEAFF. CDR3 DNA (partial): TGTGCCAGCACCGCACAGGGGGAGAACACTGAA.

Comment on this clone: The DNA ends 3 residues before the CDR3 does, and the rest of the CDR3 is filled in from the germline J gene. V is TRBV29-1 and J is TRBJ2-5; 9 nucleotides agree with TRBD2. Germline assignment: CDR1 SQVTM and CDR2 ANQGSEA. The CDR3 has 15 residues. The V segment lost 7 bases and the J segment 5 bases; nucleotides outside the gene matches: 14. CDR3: CSARRGTSHEETQYF. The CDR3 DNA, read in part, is TGCAGCGCCCGAAGGGGGACTAGCCACGAGGAGACC.

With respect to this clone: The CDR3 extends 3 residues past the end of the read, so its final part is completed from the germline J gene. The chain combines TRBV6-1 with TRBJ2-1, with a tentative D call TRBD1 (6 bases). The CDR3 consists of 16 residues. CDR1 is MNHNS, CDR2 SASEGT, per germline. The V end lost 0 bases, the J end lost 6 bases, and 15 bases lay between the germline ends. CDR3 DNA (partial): TGTGCCAGCAGTGAAGCCAACAGGGTGGTCGGCAATGAG. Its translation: CASSEANRVVGNE. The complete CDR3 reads CASSEANRVVGNEQFF.

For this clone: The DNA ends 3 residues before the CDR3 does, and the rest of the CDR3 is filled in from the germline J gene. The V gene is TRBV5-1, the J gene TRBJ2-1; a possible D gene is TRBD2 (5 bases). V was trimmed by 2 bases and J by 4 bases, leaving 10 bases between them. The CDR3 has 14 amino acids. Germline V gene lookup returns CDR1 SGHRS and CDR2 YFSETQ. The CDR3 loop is CASSLSGGYNEQFF. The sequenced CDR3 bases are TGCGCCAGCAGCTTAAGCGGAGGTTACAATGAG.